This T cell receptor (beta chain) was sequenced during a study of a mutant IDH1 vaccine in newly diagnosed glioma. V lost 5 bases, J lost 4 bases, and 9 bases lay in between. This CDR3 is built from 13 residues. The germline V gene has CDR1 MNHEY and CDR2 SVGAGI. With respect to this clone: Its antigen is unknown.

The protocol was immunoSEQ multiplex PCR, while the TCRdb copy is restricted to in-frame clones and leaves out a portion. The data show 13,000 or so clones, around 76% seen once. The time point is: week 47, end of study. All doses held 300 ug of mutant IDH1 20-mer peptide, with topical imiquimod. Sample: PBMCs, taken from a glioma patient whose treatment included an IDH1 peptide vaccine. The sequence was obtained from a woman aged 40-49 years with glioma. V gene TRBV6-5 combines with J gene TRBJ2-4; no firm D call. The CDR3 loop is CASSRLGKNIQYF. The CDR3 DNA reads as TGTGCCAGCAGTAGATTGGGTAAAAACATTCAGTACTTC.